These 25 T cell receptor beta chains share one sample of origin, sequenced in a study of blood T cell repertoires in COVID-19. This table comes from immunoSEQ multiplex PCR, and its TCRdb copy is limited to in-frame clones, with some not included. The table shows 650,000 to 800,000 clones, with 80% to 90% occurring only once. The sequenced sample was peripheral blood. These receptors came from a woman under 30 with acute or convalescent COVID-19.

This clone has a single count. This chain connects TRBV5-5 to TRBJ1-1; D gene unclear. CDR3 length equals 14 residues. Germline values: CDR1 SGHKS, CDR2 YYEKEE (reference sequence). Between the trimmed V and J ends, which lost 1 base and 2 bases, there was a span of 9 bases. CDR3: CASSLTAINTEAFF. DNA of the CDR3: TGTGCCAGCAGCTTGACAGCTATCAACACTGAAGCTTTCTTT.

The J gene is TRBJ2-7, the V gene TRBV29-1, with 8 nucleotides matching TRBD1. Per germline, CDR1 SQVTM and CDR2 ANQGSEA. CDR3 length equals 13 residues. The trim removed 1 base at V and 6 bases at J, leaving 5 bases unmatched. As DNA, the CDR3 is TGCAGCGTTGAAGGCCAGGGGGCGACCGAGCAGTACTTC. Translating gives CSVEGQGATEQYF.

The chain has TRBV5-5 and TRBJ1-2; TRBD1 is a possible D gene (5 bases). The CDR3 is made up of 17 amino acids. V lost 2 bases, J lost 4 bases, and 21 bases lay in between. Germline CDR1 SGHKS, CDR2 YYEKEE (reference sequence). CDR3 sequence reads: CASSFLPTDPNAYGYTF. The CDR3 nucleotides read TGTGCCAGCAGCTTTCTCCCGACAGATCCCAACGCCTATGGCTACACCTTC.

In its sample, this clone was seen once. CDR3 in DNA: TGTGCCAGCAGCTTGGGGACAGGGGCCCTCGCGGGCACAGATACGCAGTATTTT. This gives the protein CASSLGTGALAGTDTQYF. The V and J genes are TRBV11-2 and TRBJ2-3; TRBD1 matches 10 bases. With V trimmed by 3 bases and J by 1 base, 10 bases remained unmatched. From germline, CDR1 is SGHAT and CDR2 FQNNGV. The CDR3 consists of 18 residues.

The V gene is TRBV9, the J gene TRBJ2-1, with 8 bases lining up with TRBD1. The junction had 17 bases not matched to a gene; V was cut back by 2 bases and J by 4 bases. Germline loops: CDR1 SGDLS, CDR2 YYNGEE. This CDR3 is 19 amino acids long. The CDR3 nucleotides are TGTGCCAGCAGCGTTACGACAGGGGTCTACTCTAAGGCGTACAATGAGCAGTTCTTC. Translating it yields CASSVTTGVYSKAYNEQFF.

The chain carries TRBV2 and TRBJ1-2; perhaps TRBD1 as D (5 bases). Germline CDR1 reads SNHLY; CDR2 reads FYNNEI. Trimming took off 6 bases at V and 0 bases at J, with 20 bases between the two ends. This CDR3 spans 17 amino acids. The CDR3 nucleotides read TGTGCCAGCAGGGGCGACAGTCCTTCGCGAGCTAACTATGGCTACACCTTC. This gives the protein CASRGDSPSRANYGYTF.

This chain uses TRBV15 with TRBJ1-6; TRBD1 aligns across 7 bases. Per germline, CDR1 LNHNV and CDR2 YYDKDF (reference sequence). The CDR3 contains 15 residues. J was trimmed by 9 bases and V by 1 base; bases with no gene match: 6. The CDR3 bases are TGTGCCACCAGCAGAGTCGGGACAGATCTTTCACCCCTCCACTTT. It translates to CATSRVGTDLSPLHF. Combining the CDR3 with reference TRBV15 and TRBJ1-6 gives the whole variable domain DAMVIQNPRYQVTQFGKPVTLSCSQTLNHNVMYWYQQKSSQAPKLLFHYYDKDFNNEADTPDNFQSRRPNTSFCFLDIRSPGLGDTAMYLCATSRVGTDLSPLHFGNGTRLTVT.

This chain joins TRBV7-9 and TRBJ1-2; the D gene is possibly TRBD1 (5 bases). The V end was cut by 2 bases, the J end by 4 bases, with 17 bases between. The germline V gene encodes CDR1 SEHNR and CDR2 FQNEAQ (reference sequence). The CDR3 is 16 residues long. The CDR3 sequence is CASSLSLGRVSYGYTF. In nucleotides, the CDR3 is TGTGCCAGCAGCTTAAGTTTGGGCAGGGTGAGCTATGGCTACACCTTC.

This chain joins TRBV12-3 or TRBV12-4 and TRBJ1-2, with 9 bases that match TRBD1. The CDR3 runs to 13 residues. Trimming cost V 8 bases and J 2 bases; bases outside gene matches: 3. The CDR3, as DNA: TGTGCCAGCCTTGGGACAGGGAACTATGGCTACACCTTC. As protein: CASLGTGNYGYTF.

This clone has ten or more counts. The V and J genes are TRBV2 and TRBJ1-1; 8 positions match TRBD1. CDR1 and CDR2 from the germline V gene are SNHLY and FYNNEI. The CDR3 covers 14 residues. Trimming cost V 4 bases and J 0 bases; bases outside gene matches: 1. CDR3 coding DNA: TGTGCCAGCAGTGGACAGGGGATGAACACTGAAGCTTTCTTT. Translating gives CASSGQGMNTEAFF.

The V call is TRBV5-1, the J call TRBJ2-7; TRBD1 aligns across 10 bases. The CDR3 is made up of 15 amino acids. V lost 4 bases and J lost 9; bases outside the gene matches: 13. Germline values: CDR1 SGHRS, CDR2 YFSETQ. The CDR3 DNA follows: TGCGCCAGCAGCCCTCGACAGGGGGCGCATATCGGGCAGTACTTC. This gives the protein CASSPRQGAHIGQYF.

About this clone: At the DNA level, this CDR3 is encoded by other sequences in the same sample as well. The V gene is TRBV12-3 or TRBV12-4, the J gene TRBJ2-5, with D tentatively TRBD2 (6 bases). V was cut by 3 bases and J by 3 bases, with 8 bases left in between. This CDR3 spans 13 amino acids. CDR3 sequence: CASSLGGEETQYF. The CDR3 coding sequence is TGTGCCAGCAGTTTGGGGGGTGAAGAGACCCAGTACTTC.

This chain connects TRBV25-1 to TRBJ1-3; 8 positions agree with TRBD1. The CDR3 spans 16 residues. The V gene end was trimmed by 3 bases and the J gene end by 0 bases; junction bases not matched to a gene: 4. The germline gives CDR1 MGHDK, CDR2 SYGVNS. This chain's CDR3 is CASSEQTGASGNTIYF. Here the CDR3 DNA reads TGTGCCAGCAGTGAGCAGACAGGGGCCTCTGGAAACACCATATATTTT.

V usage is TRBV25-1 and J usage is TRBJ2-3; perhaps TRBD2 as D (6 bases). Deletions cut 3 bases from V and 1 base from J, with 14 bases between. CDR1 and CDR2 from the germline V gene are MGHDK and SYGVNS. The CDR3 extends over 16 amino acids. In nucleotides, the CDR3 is TGTGCCAGCAGTGAGTCCGGGAGCATACGCACAGATACGCAGTATTTT. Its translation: CASSESGSIRTDTQYF.

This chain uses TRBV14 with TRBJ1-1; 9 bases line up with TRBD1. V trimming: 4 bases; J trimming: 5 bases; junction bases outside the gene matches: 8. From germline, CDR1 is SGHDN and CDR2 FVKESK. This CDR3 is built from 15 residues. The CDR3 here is CASSLDRGATTEAFF. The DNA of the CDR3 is TGTGCCAGCAGCCTAGACAGGGGGGCGACAACTGAAGCTTTCTTT.

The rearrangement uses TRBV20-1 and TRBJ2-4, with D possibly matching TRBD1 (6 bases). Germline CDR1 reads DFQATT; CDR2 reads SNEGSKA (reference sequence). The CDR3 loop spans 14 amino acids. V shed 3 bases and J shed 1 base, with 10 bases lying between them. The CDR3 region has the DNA TGCAGTGCTAGTGCGCAGGGGGCCAAAAACATTCAGTACTTC. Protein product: CSASAQGAKNIQYF.

This chain's CDR3 is CASSQPGTVEYF. CDR3 coding DNA: TGTGCCAGCAGCCAACCCGGGACAGTGGAGTACTTC. The chain uses TRBV7-6 and TRBJ2-7, with 7 nucleotides matching TRBD1. Trimming at V came to 5 bases and at J to 11 bases, leaving 9 bases not matched to a gene. Per germline, CDR1 SGHVS and CDR2 FNYEAQ. This CDR3 comprises 12 residues.

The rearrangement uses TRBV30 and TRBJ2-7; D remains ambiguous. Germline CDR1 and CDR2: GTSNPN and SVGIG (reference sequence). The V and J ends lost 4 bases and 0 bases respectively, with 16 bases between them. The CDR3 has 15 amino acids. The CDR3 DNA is TGTGCCTGGACCCCATGGTACTCGAGCTCCTACGAGCAGTACTTC. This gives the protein CAWTPWYSSSYEQYF.

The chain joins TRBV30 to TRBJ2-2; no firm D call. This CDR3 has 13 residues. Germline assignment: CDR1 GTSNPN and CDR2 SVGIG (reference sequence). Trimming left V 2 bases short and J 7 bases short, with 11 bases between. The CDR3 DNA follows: TGTGCCTGGAGTCCGGAGTCTGTCGGGGAGCTGTTTTTT. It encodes CAWSPESVGELFF. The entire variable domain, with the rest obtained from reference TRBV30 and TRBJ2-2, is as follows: SQTIHQWPATLVQPVGSPLSLECTVEGTSNPNLYWYRQAAGRGLQLLFYSVGIGQISSEVPQNLSASRPQDRQFILSSKKLLLSDSGFYLCAWSPESVGELFFGEGSRLTVL.

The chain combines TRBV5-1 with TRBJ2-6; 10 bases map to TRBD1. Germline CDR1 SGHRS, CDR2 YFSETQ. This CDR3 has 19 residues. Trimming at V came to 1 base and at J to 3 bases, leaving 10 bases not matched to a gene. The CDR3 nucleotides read TGCGCCAGCAGCTTGTTCCGACGACAGGGGGCAAGTGGGGCCAACGTCCTGACTTTC. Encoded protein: CASSLFRRQGASGANVLTF. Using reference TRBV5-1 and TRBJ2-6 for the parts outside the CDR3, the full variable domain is KAGVTQTPRYLIKTRGQQVTLSCSPISGHRSVSWYQQTPGQGLQFLFEYFSETQRNKGNFPGRFSGRQFSNSRSEMNVSTLELGDSALYLCASSLFRRQGASGANVLTFGAGSRLTVL.

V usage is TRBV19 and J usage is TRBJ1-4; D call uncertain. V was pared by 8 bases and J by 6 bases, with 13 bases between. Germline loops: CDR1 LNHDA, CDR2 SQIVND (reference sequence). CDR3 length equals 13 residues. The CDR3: CASLARVDEKLFF. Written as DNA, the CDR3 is TGTGCCAGTCTTGCCCGGGTCGATGAAAAACTGTTTTTT.

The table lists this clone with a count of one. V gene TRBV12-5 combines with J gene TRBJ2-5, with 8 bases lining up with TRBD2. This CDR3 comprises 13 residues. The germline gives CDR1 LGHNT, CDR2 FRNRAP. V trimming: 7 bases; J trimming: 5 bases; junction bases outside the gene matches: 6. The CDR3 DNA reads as TGTGCTAGTGTCGGGGGGGCCTGGGAGACCCAGTACTTC. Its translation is CASVGGAWETQYF.

The CDR3 protein is CASNSQGAVNQPQHF. DNA for the CDR3: TGTGCCAGCAATAGCCAGGGGGCGGTCAATCAGCCCCAGCATTTT. The chain recombines TRBV6-6 with TRBJ1-5; 8 bases map to TRBD1. CDR1 and CDR2 from the germline V gene are MNHNY and SVGAGI (reference sequence). V lost 7 bases and J lost 3; bases outside the gene matches: 8. There are 15 residues in the CDR3.

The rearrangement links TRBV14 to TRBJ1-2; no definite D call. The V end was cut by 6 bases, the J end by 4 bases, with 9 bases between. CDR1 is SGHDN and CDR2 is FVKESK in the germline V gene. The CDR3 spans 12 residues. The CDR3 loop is CASSGYGYGYTF. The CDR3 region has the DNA TGTGCCAGCAGTGGTTACGGCTATGGCTACACCTTC.

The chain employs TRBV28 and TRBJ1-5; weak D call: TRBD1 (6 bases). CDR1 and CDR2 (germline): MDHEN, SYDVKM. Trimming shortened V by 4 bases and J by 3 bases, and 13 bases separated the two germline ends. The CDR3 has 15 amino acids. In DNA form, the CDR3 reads TGTGCCAGCAGTTCCCCAGGGGTCCTCAATCAGCCCCAGCATTTT. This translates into CASSSPGVLNQPQHF.